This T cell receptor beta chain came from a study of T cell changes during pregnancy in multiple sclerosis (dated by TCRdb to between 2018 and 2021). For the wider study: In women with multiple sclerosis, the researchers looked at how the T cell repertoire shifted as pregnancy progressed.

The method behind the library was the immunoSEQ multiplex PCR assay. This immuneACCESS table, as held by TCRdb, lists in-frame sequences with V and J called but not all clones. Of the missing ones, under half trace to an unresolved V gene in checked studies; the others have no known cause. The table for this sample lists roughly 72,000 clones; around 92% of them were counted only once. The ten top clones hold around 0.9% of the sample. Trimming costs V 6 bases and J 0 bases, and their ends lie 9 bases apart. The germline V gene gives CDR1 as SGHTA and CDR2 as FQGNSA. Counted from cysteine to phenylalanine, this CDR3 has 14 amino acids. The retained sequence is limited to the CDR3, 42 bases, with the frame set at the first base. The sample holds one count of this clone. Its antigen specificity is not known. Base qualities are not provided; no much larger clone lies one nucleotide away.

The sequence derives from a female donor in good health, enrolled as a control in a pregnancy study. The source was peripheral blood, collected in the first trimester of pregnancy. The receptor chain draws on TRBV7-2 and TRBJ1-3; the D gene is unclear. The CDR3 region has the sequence CASRPNSSGNTIYF. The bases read TGTGCCAGCAGACCCAATAGCTCTGGAAACACCATATATTTT.